The 13 T cell receptor beta chains below were found in one sample sequenced in a study of cytomegalovirus exposure and HLA in healthy donors. The method was immunoSEQ multiplex PCR; TCRdb's version includes in-frame clones alone and lacks a portion of them. The sample contains about 130,000 clones, about 91% of which appear only once. Sequencing was performed on PBMCs. The receptors here all came from a woman younger than 30 in good health and CMV-seropositive.

This clone was recorded once. This chain connects TRBV27 to TRBJ2-3, with 9 bases that match TRBD2. J gave up 0 bases and V 0 bases, and 10 bases lay outside the gene matches. Germline CDR1 and CDR2: MNHEY and SMNVEV (reference sequence). This CDR3 is built from 19 residues. The CDR3, as DNA: TGTGCCAGCAGTTTATCGATAACGACTAGCGGATATAGCACAGATACGCAGTATTTT. As protein: CASSLSITTSGYSTDTQYF.

The chain combines TRBV5-6 with TRBJ2-5; the D gene is possibly TRBD2 (6 bases). The CDR3 runs to 16 residues. Germline assignment: CDR1 SGHDT and CDR2 YYEEEE. Trimming took 4 bases from V and 5 from J, leaving 21 bases between them. The CDR3 DNA reads TGTGCCAGCAGCGGCGGGACTTCGGTTTGGTGGGAGACCCAGTACTTC. Amino acids: CASSGGTSVWWETQYF.

The chain couples TRBV13 to TRBJ2-3, with 11 bases aligning to TRBD2. This CDR3 is built from 17 residues. J gave up 1 base and V 5 bases, and 8 bases lay outside the gene matches. The V gene's germline CDR1 is PRHDT and CDR2 FYEKMQ (reference sequence). The CDR3 is CASSLTLLAGGTDTQYF. CDR3 coding DNA: TGTGCCAGCAGCCTCACCCTACTAGCGGGGGGCACAGATACGCAGTATTTT.

The genes are TRBV18 and TRBJ2-7; D possibly corresponds to TRBD1 (5 bases). CDR3 length: 14 residues. Trimming left V 3 bases short and J 3 bases short, with 12 bases between. Germline assignment: CDR1 KGHSH and CDR2 LQKENI. The CDR3 is CASSPRDSVYEQYF. The CDR3, as DNA: TGTGCCAGCTCACCGCGCGACAGTGTCTACGAGCAGTACTTC.

V usage is TRBV4-3 and J usage is TRBJ1-1; unclear D gene. CDR3 size: 17 residues. From germline, CDR1 is LGHNA and CDR2 YSLEER. Between the trimmed V and J ends, which lost 0 bases and 4 bases, there was a span of 18 bases. The CDR3 here is CASSQEGGPGEGTEAFF. As DNA, the CDR3 is TGCGCCAGCAGCCAAGAGGGAGGCCCCGGAGAGGGCACTGAAGCTTTCTTT.

The rearrangement links TRBV7-9 to TRBJ2-3, with TRBD2 matching 11 bases. This CDR3 spans 16 amino acids. J was trimmed by 3 bases and V by 5 bases; bases with no gene match: 7. Germline V gene lookup returns CDR1 SEHNR and CDR2 FQNEAQ (reference sequence). In DNA, the CDR3 is TGTGCCAGCAGCCCCACTAGCGGGGGAGGGACAGATACGCAGTATTTT. Translating it yields CASSPTSGGGTDTQYF.

V and J are TRBV4-2 and TRBJ2-7, with 9 bases fitting TRBD1. The CDR3 consists of 16 residues. The V gene end was trimmed by 5 bases and the J gene end by 6 bases; junction bases not matched to a gene: 14. CDR1 LGHNA and CDR2 YNFKEQ come from the germline V gene. Here the CDR3 reads CASSDIPGTGWSEQYF. As DNA, the CDR3 is TGTGCCAGCAGCGACATACCTGGGACAGGGTGGAGCGAGCAGTACTTC.

The V call is TRBV15, the J call TRBJ1-5; D perhaps matches TRBD1 (6 bases). CDR3 length: 14 residues. Trimming removed 8 bases from V and 7 bases from J, with 18 bases in between. CDR1 is LNHNV and CDR2 is YYDKDF in the germline V gene (reference sequence). CDR3 sequence: CATALSRGPQPQHF. DNA for the CDR3: TGTGCCACCGCACTCTCCAGGGGTCCCCAGCCCCAGCATTTT.

The CDR3 DNA reads TGTGCCAGCAGCCAAGATCCCCTCGCGGGGCCTGAGGGTACGCAGTATTTT. This sequence encodes CASSQDPLAGPEGTQYF. The rearrangement links TRBV4-2 to TRBJ2-3; tentative D call: TRBD2 (6 bases). Germline V gene data show CDR1 as LGHNA and CDR2 as YNFKEQ. This CDR3 has 17 amino acids. With 0 bases removed from V and 8 bases from J, the gap between germline ends came to 21 bases.

This clone was picked up one time. The chain couples TRBV5-8 to TRBJ1-1; D remains unclear. The germline CDR1 and CDR2 sequences are SGHTS and YDEGEE. The CDR3 sequence is 15 residues long. Deletions cut 5 bases from V and 1 base from J, with 15 bases between. The CDR3 spells CASRMTRTENTEAFF. DNA of the CDR3: TGTGCCAGCAGGATGACACGAACAGAGAACACTGAAGCTTTCTTT.

The V call is TRBV4-1, the J call TRBJ1-4, with D maybe TRBD1 (5 bases). The V and J ends lost 3 bases and 6 bases respectively, with 11 bases between them. Germline V gene sequence: CDR1 MGHRA, CDR2 YSYEKL. The CDR3 has 14 amino acids. Written as DNA, the CDR3 is TGCGCCAGCAGCCACAGGGTGCTAGATGAAAAACTGTTTTTT. This translates into CASSHRVLDEKLFF.

The CDR3 here is CASSVDRAFSYGYTF. The DNA for the CDR3 is TGTGCCAGCAGTGTGGACAGGGCCTTCTCCTATGGCTACACCTTC. The chain combines TRBV6-1 with TRBJ1-2; 8 bases line up with TRBD1. From germline, CDR1 is MNHNS and CDR2 SASEGT. Germline trimming cut 4 bases from V and 4 bases from J; bases unmatched to any gene: 8. The CDR3 runs 15 residues.

V gene TRBV19 combines with J gene TRBJ1-1, with D hard to call. The CDR3 has 13 amino acids. Germline V gene data show CDR1 as LNHDA and CDR2 as SQIVND (reference sequence). V lost 4 bases and J 1 base, leaving 7 bases between the germline ends. The CDR3 region is CASSTGENTEAFF. CDR3 DNA: TGTGCCAGTAGTACGGGAGAGAACACTGAAGCTTTCTTT.